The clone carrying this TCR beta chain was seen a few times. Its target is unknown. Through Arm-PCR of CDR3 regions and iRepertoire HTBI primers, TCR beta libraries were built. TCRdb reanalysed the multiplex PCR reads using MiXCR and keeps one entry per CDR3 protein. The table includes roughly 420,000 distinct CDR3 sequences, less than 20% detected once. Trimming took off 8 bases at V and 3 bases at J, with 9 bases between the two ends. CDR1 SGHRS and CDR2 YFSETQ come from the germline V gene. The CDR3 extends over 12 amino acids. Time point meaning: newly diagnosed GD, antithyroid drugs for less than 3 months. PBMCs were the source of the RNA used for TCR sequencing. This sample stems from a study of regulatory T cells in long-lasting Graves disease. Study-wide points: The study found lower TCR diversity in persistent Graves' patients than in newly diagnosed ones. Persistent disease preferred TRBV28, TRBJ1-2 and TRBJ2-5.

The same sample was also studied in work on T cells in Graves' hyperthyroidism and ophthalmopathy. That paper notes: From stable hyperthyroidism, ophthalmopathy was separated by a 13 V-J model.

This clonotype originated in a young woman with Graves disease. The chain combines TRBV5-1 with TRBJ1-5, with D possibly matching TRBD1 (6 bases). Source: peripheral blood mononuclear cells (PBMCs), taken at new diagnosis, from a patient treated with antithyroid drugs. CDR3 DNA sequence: TGCGCCAGGGGACAAACCAATCAGCCCCAGCATTTT. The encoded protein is CARGQTNQPQHF. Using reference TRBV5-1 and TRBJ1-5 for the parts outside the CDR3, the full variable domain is KAGVTQTPRYLIKTRGQQVTLSCSPISGHRSVSWYQQTPGQGLQFLFEYFSETQRNKGNFPGRFSGRQFSNSRSEMNVSTLELGDSALYLCARGQTNQPQHFGDGTRLSIL.